What follows are 19 T cell receptor beta chains derived from one specimen sequenced in a study of PD-1 blockade in classical Hodgkin lymphoma. Noted time point: cycle 4 day 1 (C4D1), after more than five weeks of nivolumab. No patient escaped relapse after autologous stem cell transplantation, and brentuximab vedotin exposure varied. Clones were sequenced by immunoSEQ multiplex PCR, and TCRdb holds only the in-frame ones, with some missing. The sample shows tens of thousands of clones, 70% to 90% of them seen only once. The sample was peripheral blood mononuclear cells (PBMCs), taken before the fourth cycle of nivolumab. The receptor set was obtained from a human donor with classical Hodgkin lymphoma.

This clone turned up a few times. The genes are TRBV5-4 and TRBJ2-7; the match to TRBD2 covers 12 bases. There are 15 residues in the CDR3. V shed 5 bases and J 5 bases; nucleotides not matched to a gene: 8. The germline gives CDR1 SGHNT, CDR2 YYREEE (reference sequence). In DNA, the CDR3 is TGTGCCAGCAGTTCTAGCGGGGGGGTGTTCAACGAGCAGTACTTC. Amino acid sequence: CASSSSGGVFNEQYF.

This clone turned up a few times. The rearrangement uses TRBV28 and TRBJ2-5; TRBD2 is a possible D gene (7 bases). CDR3 length equals 14 residues. The ends were cut back, 1 base at V and 5 bases at J, with 11 bases in the middle. The V gene's germline CDR1 is MDHEN and CDR2 SYDVKM. The CDR3 here is CASSLFGGPETQYF. CDR3 sequence (DNA): TGTGCCAGCAGTTTATTCGGGGGGCCGGAGACCCAGTACTTC.

This clone came up a few times. The rearrangement joins TRBV7-9 to TRBJ2-5, with D maybe TRBD1 (6 bases). The CDR3 consists of 15 residues. The V and J ends lost 7 bases and 5 bases respectively, with 20 bases between them. Germline CDR1 reads SEHNR; CDR2 reads FQNEAQ (reference sequence). The CDR3 here is CASTYYQGIGETQYF. CDR3 bases: TGTGCCAGCACCTACTACCAGGGGATTGGGGAGACCCAGTACTTC.

The chain combines TRBV19 with TRBJ2-1, with 7 nucleotides matching TRBD1. Germline loops: CDR1 LNHDA, CDR2 SQIVND (reference sequence). With V trimmed by 6 bases and J by 0 bases, 2 bases remained unmatched. The CDR3 extends over 14 amino acids. CDR3 sequence: CASSPGGSYNEQFF. The CDR3, as DNA: TGTGCCAGTAGCCCAGGGGGCTCCTACAATGAGCAGTTCTTC.

This rearrangement joins TRBV5-1 to TRBJ1-1, with D possibly being TRBD1 (5 bases). Germline CDR1 reads SGHRS; CDR2 reads YFSETQ. Trimming removed 0 bases at V and 0 bases at J, with 18 bases between. The CDR3 consists of 18 residues. CDR3 in DNA: TGCGCCAGCAGCTTGGACCCCCGGGACTCTAGTATGAACACTGAAGCTTTCTTT. Its translation is CASSLDPRDSSMNTEAFF.

V is TRBV5-1 and J is TRBJ1-6; no definite D call. Trimming stripped 4 bases from V and 10 bases from J, with 18 bases between. Per germline, CDR1 SGHRS and CDR2 YFSETQ. The CDR3 contains 15 residues. The CDR3 spells CASSPVGGTGSPLHF. In DNA form, the CDR3 reads TGCGCCAGCAGCCCGGTGGGCGGCACTGGGTCACCCCTCCACTTT.

The chain joins TRBV5-1 to TRBJ1-1; no reliable D call. The CDR3 extends over 14 amino acids. Germline loops: CDR1 SGHRS, CDR2 YFSETQ. Trimming left V 0 bases short and J 5 bases short, with 11 bases between. The CDR3 protein is CASSLEAVGTEAFF. The DNA of the CDR3 is TGCGCCAGCAGCTTGGAGGCAGTTGGGACTGAAGCTTTCTTT.

The CDR3 protein is CASSFSGYNEQFF. CDR3 in DNA: TGCGCCAGCAGCTTCAGCGGATACAATGAGCAGTTCTTC. The chain has TRBV5-1 and TRBJ2-1, with D maybe TRBD2 (5 bases). The germline CDR1 and CDR2 sequences are SGHRS and YFSETQ. V was shortened by 2 bases and J by 4 bases, with 7 bases between the two germline ends. The CDR3 extends over 13 amino acids. Full variable domain (rest looked up from reference TRBV5-1 and TRBJ2-1): KAGVTQTPRYLIKTRGQQVTLSCSPISGHRSVSWYQQTPGQGLQFLFEYFSETQRNKGNFPGRFSGRQFSNSRSEMNVSTLELGDSALYLCASSFSGYNEQFFGPGTRLTVL.

This clone was recorded only once. This chain joins TRBV6-6 and TRBJ2-7; D is ambiguous. The CDR3 is made up of 13 amino acids. The germline V and J ends were trimmed by 7 bases and 6 bases, with 16 bases remaining between them. Germline V gene sequence: CDR1 MNHNY, CDR2 SVGAGI (reference sequence). The CDR3 DNA is TGTGCCAGCACCCCAGCATCGCAAGGCGAGCAGTACTTC. It encodes CASTPASQGEQYF.

The V gene is TRBV11-3, the J gene TRBJ2-2; 11 nucleotides agree with TRBD2. V dropped 5 bases and J dropped 6; count of bases not matched to a gene: 8. Germline assignment: CDR1 SGHNT and CDR2 YENEEA. The CDR3 has 16 residues. The CDR3 sequence: CASSPIAGGLPGELFF. The DNA for the CDR3 is TGTGCCAGCAGCCCCATAGCGGGGGGGCTCCCCGGGGAGCTGTTTTTT. Variable domain in full (rest from reference TRBV11-3 and TRBJ2-2): EAGVVQSPRYKIIEKKQPVAFWCNPISGHNTLYWYLQNLGQGPELLIRYENEEAVDDSQLPKDRFSAERLKGVDSTLKIQPAELGDSAVYLCASSPIAGGLPGELFFGEGSRLTVL.

The CDR3 nucleotides read TGTGCCAGCAGGCCCCTGACAGGGGGCTACGAGCAGTACTTC. It translates to CASRPLTGGYEQYF. The genes are TRBV6-5 and TRBJ2-7; 9 positions agree with TRBD1. CDR3 length: 14 residues. Germline V gene sequence: CDR1 MNHEY, CDR2 SVGAGI. V dropped 6 bases and J dropped 3; count of bases not matched to a gene: 6.

On this clone: The same CDR3 is also encoded by other DNA sequences in this sample. The chain carries TRBV5-1 and TRBJ1-1; the match to TRBD1 covers 7 bases. After removal of 0 bases from V and 7 bases from J, the junction contained 0 bases not matched to a gene. The CDR3 has 12 residues. Germline V lookup: CDR1 SGHRS, CDR2 YFSETQ. CDR3 loop: CASSLGTGEAFF. DNA of the CDR3: TGCGCCAGCAGCTTGGGGACAGGTGAAGCTTTCTTT.

This sequence joins TRBV28 and TRBJ1-1; the D is unclear. This CDR3 has 12 residues. V shed 2 bases and J shed 4 bases, with 5 bases lying between them. CDR1 is MDHEN, CDR2 SYDVKM, per germline. CDR3 protein: CASSLASTEAFF. Written as DNA, the CDR3 is TGTGCCAGCAGTTTAGCGTCCACTGAAGCTTTCTTT.

This chain links TRBV6-5 with TRBJ1-1, with a weak D call TRBD1 (6 bases). Looked up from germline, CDR1 is MNHEY and CDR2 is SVGAGI. V lost 5 bases, J lost 0 bases, and 10 bases lay in between. The CDR3 is 14 residues long. CDR3 in DNA: TGTGCCAGCAGTGGCAGGGGAATGAACACTGAAGCTTTCTTT. The encoded protein is CASSGRGMNTEAFF.

The gene calls are TRBV11-2 and TRBJ2-1; 13 nucleotides line up with TRBD2. The length of the CDR3 is 16 residues. V lost 5 bases to trimming and J lost 7 bases; unmatched junction nucleotides: 8. The V gene's germline CDR1 is SGHAT and CDR2 FQNNGV. For the CDR3, the DNA is TGTGCCAGCAGCCAACTAGCGGGGGGGCCTATAAATGAGCAGTTCTTC. As protein: CASSQLAGGPINEQFF.

The chain links TRBV7-9 to TRBJ2-3; 13 bases map to TRBD2. The CDR3 length is 19 residues. Germline CDR1 and CDR2: SEHNR and FQNEAQ (reference sequence). The junction had 12 bases not matched to a gene; V was cut back by 4 bases and J by 2 bases. CDR3 nucleotides: TGTGCCAGCAGCTCACTTAGGGGGGGACTAGCGGGATACACAGATACGCAGTATTTT. It yields the protein CASSSLRGGLAGYTDTQYF.

The V call is TRBV5-4, the J call TRBJ2-1; 11 bases fit TRBD2. Losses at the gene ends were 3 bases for V and 6 bases for J; bases not matched to a gene: 8. The CDR3 totals 16 residues. The germline CDR1 and CDR2 sequences are SGHNT and YYREEE (reference sequence). CDR3 DNA sequence: TGTGCCAGCAGCTACGACACTAGCGGGGGTTCCAATGAGCAGTTCTTC. Encoded protein: CASSYDTSGGSNEQFF.

This clone was counted a single time. Other DNA sequences in the sample encode the same CDR3. The chain couples TRBV5-1 to TRBJ2-5; D is possibly TRBD1 (6 bases). The V and J ends lost 0 bases and 5 bases respectively, with 8 bases between them. CDR3 length equals 13 residues. Germline V CDR1 and CDR2: SGHRS, YFSETQ. Here the CDR3 reads CASSLGGQETQYF. For the CDR3, the DNA is TGCGCCAGCAGCTTGGGGGGGCAGGAGACCCAGTACTTC.

As concerns this clone: The junction differs from germline at one of its ends, possibly a read error. This chain uses TRBV30 with TRBJ1-2; perhaps TRBD1 as D (5 bases). The CDR3 spans 14 residues. Looked up from germline, CDR1 is GTSNPN and CDR2 is SVGIG (reference sequence). This CDR3 is CAWGVKGVAWGYTF. The CDR3 coding sequence is TGTGCCTGGGGTGTTAAAGGGGTGGCTTGGGGCTACACCTTC.